These 17 T cell receptor beta chains share one sample of origin, sequenced in a study of cytomegalovirus exposure and HLA in healthy donors. The primer mix had 60 Vbeta and 13 Jbeta primers. Method: immunoSEQ multiplex PCR; TCRdb's copy keeps in-frame clones and lacks some. The sample yields 81,000 or so clones, more than 60% seen once. The source material was PBMCs. All receptors derive from a man between 45 and 60 years old in good health and CMV-seropositive.

This clone was observed a handful of times. The chain is built from TRBV19 and TRBJ1-1; no clear D. The CDR3 is made up of 13 amino acids. V was cut by 7 bases and J by 6 bases, with 15 bases left in between. Germline values: CDR1 LNHDA, CDR2 SQIVND (reference sequence). The DNA of the CDR3 is TGTGCCAGTAATATTTTCGAGGGATCTGAAGCTTTCTTT. It encodes CASNIFEGSEAFF.

The V call is TRBV7-9, the J call TRBJ2-4, with D tentatively TRBD2 (6 bases). CDR1 is SEHNR, CDR2 FQNEAQ, per germline (reference sequence). V gave up 4 bases and J gave up 0 bases, with 13 bases separating them. There are 16 residues in the CDR3. CDR3 sequence: CASSYWDSIAKNIQYF. The DNA for the CDR3 is TGTGCCAGCAGCTATTGGGACTCGATAGCCAAAAACATTCAGTACTTC.

This clone was observed a single time. The chain uses TRBV18 and TRBJ2-5; TRBD2 matches 8 bases. The length of the CDR3 is 15 residues. V was clipped by 1 base and J by 1 base; unmatched bases: 2. Germline loops: CDR1 KGHSH, CDR2 LQKENI. As DNA, the CDR3 is TGTGCCAGCTCACCACTGACTAGCGTCCAAGAGACCCAGTACTTC. Protein product: CASSPLTSVQETQYF. Variable domain in full (rest from reference TRBV18 and TRBJ2-5): NAGVMQNPRHLVRRRGQEARLRCSPMKGHSHVYWYRQLPEEGLKFMVYLQKENIIDESGMPKERFSAEFPKEGPSILRIQQVVRGDSAAYFCASSPLTSVQETQYFGPGTRLLVL.

This clone was counted once. Here the CDR3 reads CASSPGTVEKLFF. CDR3 DNA sequence: TGTGCCAGCAGCCCAGGGACAGTAGAAAAACTGTTTTTT. The chain recombines TRBV7-6 with TRBJ1-4; 7 bases are shared with TRBD1. The CDR3 is 13 residues long. Germline lookup yields CDR1 SGHVS and CDR2 FNYEAQ. With 5 bases clipped from V and 8 bases from J, the junction kept 5 bases outside the gene matches.

This rearrangement joins TRBV6-5 to TRBJ2-1, with 8 bases lining up with TRBD2. V was pared by 10 bases and J by 8 bases, with 16 bases of the junction left unmatched. This CDR3 has 15 residues. The germline gives CDR1 MNHEY, CDR2 SVGAGI. The CDR3 region has the DNA TGTGCCATTTCCAGCCGGGGACTAGGGTTATATGAGCAGTTCTTC. The encoded protein is CAISSRGLGLYEQFF.

The genes are TRBV6-5 and TRBJ2-1; a weak D match, TRBD2 (5 bases). The length of the CDR3 is 14 residues. Trimming left V 4 bases short and J 7 bases short, with 14 bases between. CDR1 and CDR2 from the germline V gene are MNHEY and SVGAGI. The CDR3 DNA is TGTGCCAGCAGTTCCGGACTCGAACGGAATGAGCAGTTCTTC. This gives the protein CASSSGLERNEQFF.

This clone has just one count. V gene TRBV4-3 combines with J gene TRBJ2-7; 9 nucleotides agree with TRBD2. This CDR3 has 14 residues. Germline-derived CDR1 and CDR2 are LGHNA and YSLEER. V shed 2 bases, J shed 5 bases, and the junction held 4 bases outside the gene matches. CDR3: CASSQSGRIDEQYF. The DNA of the CDR3 is TGCGCCAGCAGCCAAAGCGGGAGGATAGACGAGCAGTACTTC.

The V gene is TRBV6-5, the J gene TRBJ2-2, with no clear D. Germline lookup yields CDR1 MNHEY and CDR2 SVGAGI. This CDR3 is built from 14 residues. The ends were cut back, 2 bases at V and 1 base at J, with 5 bases in the middle. CDR3 nucleotide sequence: TGTGCCAGCAGTTACGAGGTGAACACCGGGGAGCTGTTTTTT. Its protein is CASSYEVNTGELFF.

J is TRBJ1-4 and V is TRBV4-3, with TRBD1 identical over 9 bases. Trimming cost V 0 bases and J 8 bases; bases outside gene matches: 10. This CDR3 region has 17 residues. Germline CDR1 reads LGHNA; CDR2 reads YSLEER. CDR3 coding DNA: TGCGCCAGCAGCCAAGATCGAACGGGGACAGGGTGGGAAAAACTGTTTTTT. Its translation is CASSQDRTGTGWEKLFF.

This rearrangement joins TRBV19 to TRBJ2-1; TRBD2 agrees at 9 bases. The CDR3 is 16 amino acids. Germline V gene sequence: CDR1 LNHDA, CDR2 SQIVND (reference sequence). Germline trimming cut 4 bases from V and 6 bases from J; bases unmatched to any gene: 10. This CDR3 reads CASSTRPGLAFNEQFF. DNA for the CDR3: TGTGCCAGTAGTACGCGGCCGGGACTAGCATTCAATGAGCAGTTCTTC. Full variable domain (missing parts from reference TRBV19 and TRBJ2-1): DGGITQSPKYLFRKEGQNVTLSCEQNLNHDAMYWYRQDPGQGLRLIYYSQIVNDFQKGDIAEGYSVSREKKESFPLTVTSAQKNPTAFYLCASSTRPGLAFNEQFFGPGTRLTVL.

This rearrangement joins TRBV19 to TRBJ2-6, with D hard to call. This CDR3 is 13 amino acids long. From germline, CDR1 is LNHDA and CDR2 SQIVND (reference sequence). Trimming left V 7 bases short and J 2 bases short, with 6 bases between. The CDR3 is CASTLTGANVLTF. The CDR3 DNA reads as TGTGCCAGTACCCTTACTGGGGCCAACGTCCTGACTTTC.

CDR3 region: CASSIDGTGSKSGKLFF. CDR3 DNA sequence: TGTGCCAGTAGTATAGACGGGACCGGGAGCAAGTCGGGAAAACTGTTTTTT. The chain uses TRBV19 and TRBJ1-4; possibly TRBD1 for D (5 bases). Germline assignment: CDR1 LNHDA and CDR2 SQIVND (reference sequence). The CDR3 has 17 residues. The V and J ends lost 0 bases and 10 bases respectively, with 21 bases between them. Using reference TRBV19 and TRBJ1-4 for the parts outside the CDR3, the full variable domain is DGGITQSPKYLFRKEGQNVTLSCEQNLNHDAMYWYRQDPGQGLRLIYYSQIVNDFQKGDIAEGYSVSREKKESFPLTVTSAQKNPTAFYLCASSIDGTGSKSGKLFFGSGTQLSVL.

The chain is built from TRBV27 and TRBJ2-1; no definite D call. CDR1 is MNHEY and CDR2 is SMNVEV in the germline V gene (reference sequence). The CDR3 is made up of 13 amino acids. Trimming stripped 1 base from V and 4 bases from J, with 5 bases between. The CDR3: CASSLWAYNEQFF. The DNA of the CDR3 is TGTGCCAGCAGTTTATGGGCATACAATGAGCAGTTCTTC.

The gene calls are TRBV6-1 and TRBJ1-1, with D unclear. Trimming took off 7 bases at V and 1 base at J, with 7 bases between the two ends. The germline V gene encodes CDR1 MNHNS and CDR2 SASEGT. This CDR3 comprises 12 residues. In nucleotides, the CDR3 is TGTGCCAGCATTAGAGGGAACACTGAAGCTTTCTTT. Residues: CASIRGNTEAFF.

The chain is built from TRBV18 and TRBJ2-5; TRBD1 matches at 7 bases. The length of the CDR3 is 14 residues. CDR1 is KGHSH, CDR2 LQKENI, per germline. The trim removed 5 bases at V and 0 bases at J, leaving 3 bases unmatched. This chain's CDR3 is CASSTTGYQETQYF. CDR3 nucleotides: TGTGCCAGCTCAACGACAGGGTACCAAGAGACCCAGTACTTC.

CDR3: CASSYERKETQYF. The CDR3 region has the DNA TGTGCCAGCAGTTATGAGAGAAAAGAGACCCAGTACTTC. The gene calls are TRBV6-5 and TRBJ2-5; D is ambiguous. This CDR3 contains 13 residues. The V gene lost 3 bases and the J gene lost 3 bases, with 8 bases spanning the gap. From germline, CDR1 is MNHEY and CDR2 SVGAGI.

The V gene is TRBV6-1, the J gene TRBJ2-1; D not certain. Germline CDR1 is MNHNS and CDR2 is SASEGT. V was shortened by 3 bases and J by 0 bases, with 12 bases between the two germline ends. The CDR3 is made up of 16 amino acids. In nucleotides, the CDR3 is TGTGCCAGCAGTGAGAGAATAACGAGCTCCTACAATGAGCAGTTCTTC. This gives the protein CASSERITSSYNEQFF.